A selection of T cell receptor beta chains follows, all from one sample in a study of blood T cell repertoires in COVID-19. Produced via immunoSEQ multiplex PCR; TCRdb's table is partial and in-frame only. The sample holds over 100,000 clones; around nine tenths are singletons and the top ten take roughly 10%. Source material: peripheral blood. Source of these receptors: an older woman with COVID-19, enrolled during active disease. Each CDR3 is given with its conserved first and last residue. A D gene is named only where the DNA matches it firmly. Clone size is given for some rows only: seen once, a few or many times, or a class if the clone is expanded.

TRBV11-2	NA	TRBJ2-7	TRBD2	TGTGCCAGCAGCCCCCTGCCCGGGGACTACTCATTC	CASSPLPGDYSF
TRBV7-7	NA	TRBJ2-1	NA	TGTGCCAGCAGCTTAGGCCAGGGGTTGGAGCAGTTCTTC	CASSLGQGLEQFF
TRBV6-6	once	TRBJ1-2	NA	TGTGCCAGCAGTTACGACACCAACTATGGCTACACCTTC	CASSYDTNYGYTF
TRBV29-1	NA	TRBJ2-1	NA	TGCAGCGTTACTCCTGGGGCAAACAATGAGCAGTTCTTC	CSVTPGANNEQFF
TRBV4-1	NA	TRBJ1-2	TRBD1	TGCGCCAGCAGCCAAGGGCGAGGGACAGGGGGCTTGTATGACTACACCTTC	CASSQGRGTGGLYDYTF
TRBV6-5	NA	TRBJ1-3	NA	TGTGCCAGCAGAAACCGGGGGGCCTCTGGAAACACCATATATTTT	CASRNRGASGNTIYF
TRBV18	NA	TRBJ2-7	TRBD1	TGTGCCAGCTCGCTACACCAGGGACAGCTTTACGAGCAGTACTTC	CASSLHQGQLYEQYF
TRBV11-2	NA	TRBJ2-7	NA	TGTGCCAGCAGCGCTGACTGGACCTACGAGCAGTACTTC	CASSADWTYEQYF
TRBV6-5	medium-sized	TRBJ2-6	NA	TGTGCCAGCACAGAGCAGGGTTCCGGGGCCAACGTCCTGACTTTC	CASTEQGSGANVLTF